These 2 T cell receptor beta chains share one sample of origin, sequenced in a study of OX40 agonist ivuxolimab in advanced cancers. The protocol was immunoSEQ multiplex PCR, while the TCRdb copy is restricted to in-frame clones and leaves out a portion. Of 40,000 to 60,000 clones in the sample, approximately 79% are singletons; the top ten hold about 1.9%. This specimen consisted of CD4+ or CD8+ T cells sorted from blood, obtained in a trial of the OX40 agonist ivuxolimab. The receptors stem from an adult with an advanced solid tumor such as melanoma, head and neck, liver or kidney cancer.

Details on this clone: At one of its ends the junction is not consistent with the germline gene, which may arise from a read error. This CDR3 is also generated by other DNA sequences in the sample. The V and J genes are TRBV19 and TRBJ1-1; D might be TRBD1 (6 bases). CDR1 LNHDA and CDR2 SQIVND come from the germline V gene (reference sequence). The CDR3 runs to 12 residues. The CDR3 is CASLHRGTEAFF. In DNA form, the CDR3 reads TGTGCCAGCCTCCATAGGGGGACTGAAGCCTTCTTT.

V usage is TRBV6-1 and J usage is TRBJ2-4, with 11 bases fitting TRBD1. J lost 14 bases, V lost 3 bases, and 12 bases had no gene match. This CDR3 contains 15 residues. The germline CDR1 and CDR2 sequences are MNHNS and SASEGT. CDR3 sequence (DNA): TGTGCCAGCAGTGACAGACTTGAACGGGACAGGGGGAAGTACTTC. Its translation: CASSDRLERDRGKYF.